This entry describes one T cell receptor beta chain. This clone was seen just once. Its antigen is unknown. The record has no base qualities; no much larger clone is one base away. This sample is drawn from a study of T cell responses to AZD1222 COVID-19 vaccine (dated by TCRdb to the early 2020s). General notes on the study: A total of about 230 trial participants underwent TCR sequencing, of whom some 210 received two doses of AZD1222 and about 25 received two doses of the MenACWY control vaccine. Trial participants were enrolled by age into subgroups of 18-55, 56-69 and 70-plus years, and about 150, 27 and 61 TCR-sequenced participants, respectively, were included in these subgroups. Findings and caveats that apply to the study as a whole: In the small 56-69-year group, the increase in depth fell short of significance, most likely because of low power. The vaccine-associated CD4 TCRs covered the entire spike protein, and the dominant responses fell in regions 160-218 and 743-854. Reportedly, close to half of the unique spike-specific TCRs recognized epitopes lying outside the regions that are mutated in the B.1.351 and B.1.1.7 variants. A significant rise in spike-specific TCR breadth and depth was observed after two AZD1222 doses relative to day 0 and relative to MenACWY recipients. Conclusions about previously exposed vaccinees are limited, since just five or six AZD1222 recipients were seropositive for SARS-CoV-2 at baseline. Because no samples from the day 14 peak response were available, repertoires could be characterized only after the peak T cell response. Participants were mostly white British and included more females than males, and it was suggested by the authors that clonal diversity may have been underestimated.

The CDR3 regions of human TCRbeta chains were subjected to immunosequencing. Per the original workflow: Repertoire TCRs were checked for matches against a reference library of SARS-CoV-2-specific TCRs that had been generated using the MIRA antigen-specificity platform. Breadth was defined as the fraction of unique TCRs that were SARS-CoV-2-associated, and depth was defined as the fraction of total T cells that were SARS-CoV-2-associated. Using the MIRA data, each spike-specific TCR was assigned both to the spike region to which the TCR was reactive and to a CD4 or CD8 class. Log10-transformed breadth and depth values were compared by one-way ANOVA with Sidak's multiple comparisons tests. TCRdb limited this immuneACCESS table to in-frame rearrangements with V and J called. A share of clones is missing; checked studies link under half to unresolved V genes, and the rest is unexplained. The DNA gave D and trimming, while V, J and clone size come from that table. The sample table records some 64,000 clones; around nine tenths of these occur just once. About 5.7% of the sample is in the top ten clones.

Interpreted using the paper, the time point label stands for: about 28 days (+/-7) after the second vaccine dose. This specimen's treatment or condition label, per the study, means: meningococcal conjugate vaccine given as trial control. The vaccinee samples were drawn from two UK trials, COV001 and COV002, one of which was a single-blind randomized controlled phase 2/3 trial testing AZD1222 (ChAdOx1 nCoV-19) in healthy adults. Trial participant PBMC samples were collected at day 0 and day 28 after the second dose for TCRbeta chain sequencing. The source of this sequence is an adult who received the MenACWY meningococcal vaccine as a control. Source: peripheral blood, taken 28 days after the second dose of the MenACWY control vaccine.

The bases read TGTGCCAGTAGTTGGGGCAGGGTAACAGATACGCAGTATTTT. This sequence encodes CASSWGRVTDTQYF. The chain joins TRBV19 to TRBJ2-3, with TRBD1 perhaps the D gene, on 5 matching bases. CDR1 LNHDA and CDR2 SQIVND were looked up in the germline V gene (reference sequence). The CDR3 spans 14 residues, from the cysteine through the phenylalanine. This entry keeps only the CDR3 DNA: 42 bases, framed from base 1. At the junction V is shortened by 5 bases and J by 3 bases, with 12 bases in between.